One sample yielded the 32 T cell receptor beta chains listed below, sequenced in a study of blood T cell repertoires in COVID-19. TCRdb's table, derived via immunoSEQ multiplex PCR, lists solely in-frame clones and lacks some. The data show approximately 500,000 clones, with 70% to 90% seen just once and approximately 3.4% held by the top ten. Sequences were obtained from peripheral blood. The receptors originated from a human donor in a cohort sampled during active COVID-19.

This CDR3 reads CASSGTSGRYEQYF. As DNA, the CDR3 is TGTGCCAGTTCCGGGACTAGCGGGCGGTACGAGCAGTACTTC. The chain employs TRBV9 and TRBJ2-7; 12 nucleotides match TRBD2. Germline V gives CDR1 SGDLS, CDR2 YYNGEE. V was clipped by 8 bases and J by 4 bases; unmatched bases: 7. The CDR3 contains 14 residues.

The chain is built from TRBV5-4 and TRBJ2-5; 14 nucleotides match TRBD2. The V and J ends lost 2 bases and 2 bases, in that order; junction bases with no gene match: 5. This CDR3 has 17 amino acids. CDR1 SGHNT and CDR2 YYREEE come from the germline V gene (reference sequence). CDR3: CASSFFRTSGGQETQYF. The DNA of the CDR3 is TGTGCCAGCAGCTTCTTCCGGACTAGCGGGGGGCAAGAGACCCAGTACTTC.

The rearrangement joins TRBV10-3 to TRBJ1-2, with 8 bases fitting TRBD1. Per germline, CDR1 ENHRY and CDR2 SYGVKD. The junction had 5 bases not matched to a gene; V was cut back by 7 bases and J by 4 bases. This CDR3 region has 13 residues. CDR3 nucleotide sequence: TGTGCCATCACCGAGGGACAGGTCTATGGCTACACCTTC. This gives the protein CAITEGQVYGYTF.

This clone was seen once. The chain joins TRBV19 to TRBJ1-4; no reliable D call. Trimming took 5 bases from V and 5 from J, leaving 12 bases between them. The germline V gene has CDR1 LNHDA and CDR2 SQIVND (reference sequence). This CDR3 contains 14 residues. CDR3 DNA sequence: TGTGCCAGTAGTTTCGACACGATAAATGAAAAACTGTTTTTT. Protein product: CASSFDTINEKLFF.

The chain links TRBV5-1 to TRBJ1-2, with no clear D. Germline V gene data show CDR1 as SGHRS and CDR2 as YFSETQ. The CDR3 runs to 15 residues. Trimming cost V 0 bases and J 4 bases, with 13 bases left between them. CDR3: CASSLGLSSIYGYTF. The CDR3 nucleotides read TGCGCCAGCAGCTTGGGTTTGAGTTCGATCTATGGCTACACCTTC.

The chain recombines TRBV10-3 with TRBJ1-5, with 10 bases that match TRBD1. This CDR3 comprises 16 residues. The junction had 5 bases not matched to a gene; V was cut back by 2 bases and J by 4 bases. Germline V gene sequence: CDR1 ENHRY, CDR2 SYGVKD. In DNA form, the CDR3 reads TGTGCCATCAGTGAGGGGTCGGGACAGGGGAATCAGCCCCAGCATTTT. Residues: CAISEGSGQGNQPQHF.

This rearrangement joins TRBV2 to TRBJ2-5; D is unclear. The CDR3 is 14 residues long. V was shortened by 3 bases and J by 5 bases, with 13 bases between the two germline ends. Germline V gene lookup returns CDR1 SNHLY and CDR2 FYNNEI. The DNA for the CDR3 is TGTGCCAGCAGTGAGACCCCTCGGCGGGAGACCCAGTACTTC. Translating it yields CASSETPRRETQYF.

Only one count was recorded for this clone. For the CDR3, the DNA is TGTGCCAGCTCCAGGGGAAACACAGATACGCAGTATTTT. Translated, it gives CASSRGNTDTQYF. The chain is built from TRBV27 and TRBJ2-3, with a weak D call TRBD1 (6 bases). Germline values: CDR1 MNHEY, CDR2 SMNVEV (reference sequence). Trimming shortened V by 8 bases and J by 2 bases, and 11 bases separated the two germline ends. The CDR3 has 13 residues.

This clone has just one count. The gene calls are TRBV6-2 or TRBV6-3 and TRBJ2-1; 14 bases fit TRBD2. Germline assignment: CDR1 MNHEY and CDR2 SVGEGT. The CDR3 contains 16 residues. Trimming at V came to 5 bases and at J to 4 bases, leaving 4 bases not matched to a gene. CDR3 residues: CASSRRLAGGYNEQFF. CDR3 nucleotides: TGTGCCAGCAGTCGAAGACTAGCGGGGGGGTACAATGAGCAGTTCTTC.

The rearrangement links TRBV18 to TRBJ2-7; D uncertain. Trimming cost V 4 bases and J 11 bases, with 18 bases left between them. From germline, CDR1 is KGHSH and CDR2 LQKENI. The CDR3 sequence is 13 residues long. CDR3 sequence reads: CASSLAAGDLEYF. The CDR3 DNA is TGTGCCAGCTCACTTGCGGCCGGTGATCTTGAGTACTTC.

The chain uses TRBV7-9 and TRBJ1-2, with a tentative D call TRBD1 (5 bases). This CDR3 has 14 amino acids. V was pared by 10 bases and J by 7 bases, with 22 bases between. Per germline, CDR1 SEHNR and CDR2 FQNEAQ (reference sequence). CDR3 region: CATEPDSGEFGYTF. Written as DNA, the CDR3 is TGTGCCACCGAACCAGACTCGGGGGAGTTTGGCTACACCTTC.

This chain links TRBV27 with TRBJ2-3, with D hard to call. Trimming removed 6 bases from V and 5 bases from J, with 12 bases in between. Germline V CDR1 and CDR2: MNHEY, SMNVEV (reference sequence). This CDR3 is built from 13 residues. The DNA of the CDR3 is TGTGCCAGCAGCAATTCCCCAGAAGATACGCAGTATTTT. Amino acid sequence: CASSNSPEDTQYF.

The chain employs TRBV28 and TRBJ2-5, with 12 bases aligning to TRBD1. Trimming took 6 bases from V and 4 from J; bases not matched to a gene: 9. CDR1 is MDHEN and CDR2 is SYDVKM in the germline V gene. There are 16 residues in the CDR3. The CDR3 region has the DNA TGTGCCAGCAGCCTTCCCGGGACAGGGGGCCGAGAGACCCAGTACTTC. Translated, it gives CASSLPGTGGRETQYF.

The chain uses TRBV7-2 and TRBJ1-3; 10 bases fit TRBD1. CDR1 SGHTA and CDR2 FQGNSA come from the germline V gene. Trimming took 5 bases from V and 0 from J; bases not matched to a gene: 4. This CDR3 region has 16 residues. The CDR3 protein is CASSVRTGGSGNTIYF. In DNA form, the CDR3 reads TGTGCCAGCAGCGTCAGGACAGGGGGCTCTGGAAACACCATATATTTT.

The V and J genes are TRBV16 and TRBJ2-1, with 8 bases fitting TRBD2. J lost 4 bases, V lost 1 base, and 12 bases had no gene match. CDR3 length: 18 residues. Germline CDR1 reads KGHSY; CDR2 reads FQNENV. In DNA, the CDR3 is TGTGCCAGCAGCCAATTAGGAACCCCGGGAGGGAGATACAATGAGCAGTTCTTC. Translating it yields CASSQLGTPGGRYNEQFF.

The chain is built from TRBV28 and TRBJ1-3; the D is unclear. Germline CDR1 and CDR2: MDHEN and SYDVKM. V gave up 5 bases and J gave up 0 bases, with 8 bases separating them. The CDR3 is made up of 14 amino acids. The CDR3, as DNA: TGTGCCAGCAGTCTGGCTCTCTCTGGAAACACCATATATTTT. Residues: CASSLALSGNTIYF. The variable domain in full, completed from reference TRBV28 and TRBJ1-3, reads DVKVTQSSRYLVKRTGEKVFLECVQDMDHENMFWYRQDPGLGLRLIYFSYDVKMKEKGDIPEGYSVSREKKERFSLILESASTNQTSMYLCASSLALSGNTIYFGEGSWLTVV.

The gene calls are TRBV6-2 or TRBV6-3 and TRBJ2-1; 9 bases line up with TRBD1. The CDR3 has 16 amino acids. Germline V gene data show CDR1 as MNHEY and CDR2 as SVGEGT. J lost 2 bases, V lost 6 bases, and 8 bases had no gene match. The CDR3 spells CASSSRTGEAYNEQFF. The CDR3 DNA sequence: TGTGCCAGCAGCTCCAGGACAGGGGAGGCCTACAATGAGCAGTTCTTC.

In DNA form, the CDR3 reads TGTGCCAGCAGCTTAACGCGGGACAGGGGAGCCTACACCGGGGAGCTGTTTTTT. Translation: CASSLTRDRGAYTGELFF. This chain uses TRBV7-3 with TRBJ2-2, with 10 nucleotides matching TRBD1. CDR3 length: 18 residues. After removal of 0 bases from V and 3 bases from J, the junction contained 7 bases not matched to a gene. Germline V gene lookup returns CDR1 SGHTA and CDR2 FQGTGA. The full variable domain, completed using reference TRBV7-3 and TRBJ2-2, is GAGVSQTPSNKVTEKGKYVELRCDPISGHTALYWYRQSLGQGPEFLIYFQGTGAADDSGLPNDRFFAVRPEGSVSTLKIQRTERGDSAVYLCASSLTRDRGAYTGELFFGEGSRLTVL.

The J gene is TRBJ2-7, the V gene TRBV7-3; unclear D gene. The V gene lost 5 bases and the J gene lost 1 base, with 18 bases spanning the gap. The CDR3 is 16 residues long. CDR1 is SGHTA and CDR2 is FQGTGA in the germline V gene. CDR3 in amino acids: CASSPFPPTVSYEQYF. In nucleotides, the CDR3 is TGTGCCAGCAGCCCTTTTCCCCCTACAGTTTCCTACGAGCAGTACTTC.

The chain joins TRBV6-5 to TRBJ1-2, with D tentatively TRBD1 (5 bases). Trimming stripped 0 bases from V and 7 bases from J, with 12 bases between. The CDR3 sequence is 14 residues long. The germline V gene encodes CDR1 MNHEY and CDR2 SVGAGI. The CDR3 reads CASSYSGAGFGYTF. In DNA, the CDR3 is TGTGCCAGCAGTTACTCTGGGGCAGGGTTTGGCTACACCTTC.

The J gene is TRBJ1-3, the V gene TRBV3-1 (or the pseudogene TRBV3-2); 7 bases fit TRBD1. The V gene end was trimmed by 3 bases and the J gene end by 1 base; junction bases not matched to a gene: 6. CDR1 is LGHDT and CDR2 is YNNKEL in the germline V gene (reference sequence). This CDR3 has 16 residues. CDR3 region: CASSHGTDPSGNTIYF. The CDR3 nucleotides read TGTGCCAGCAGCCATGGGACAGACCCTTCTGGAAACACCATATATTTT.

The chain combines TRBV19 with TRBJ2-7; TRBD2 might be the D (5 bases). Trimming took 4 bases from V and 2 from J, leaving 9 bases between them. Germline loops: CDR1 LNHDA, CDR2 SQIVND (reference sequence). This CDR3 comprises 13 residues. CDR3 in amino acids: CASSKEAAYEQYF. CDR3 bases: TGTGCCAGTAGTAAGGAGGCAGCCTACGAGCAGTACTTC.

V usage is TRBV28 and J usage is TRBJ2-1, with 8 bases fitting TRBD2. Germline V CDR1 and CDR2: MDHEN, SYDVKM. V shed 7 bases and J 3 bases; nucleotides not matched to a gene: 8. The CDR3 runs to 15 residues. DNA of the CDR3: TGTGCCAGCACCCTGCCCGCGGGAGGCTACAATGAGCAGTTCTTC. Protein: CASTLPAGGYNEQFF.

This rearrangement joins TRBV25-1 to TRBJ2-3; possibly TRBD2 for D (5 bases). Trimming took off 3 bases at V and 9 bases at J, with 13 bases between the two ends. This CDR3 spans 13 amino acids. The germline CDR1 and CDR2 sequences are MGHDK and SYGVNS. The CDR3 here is CASSESGSTTQYF. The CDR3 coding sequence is TGTGCCAGCAGTGAGAGTGGGAGCACAACGCAGTATTTT. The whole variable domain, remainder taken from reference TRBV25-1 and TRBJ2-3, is EADIYQTPRYLVIGTGKKITLECSQTMGHDKMYWYQQDPGMELHLIHYSYGVNSTEKGDLSSESTVSRIRTEHFPLTLESARPSHTSQYLCASSESGSTTQYFGPGTRLTVL.

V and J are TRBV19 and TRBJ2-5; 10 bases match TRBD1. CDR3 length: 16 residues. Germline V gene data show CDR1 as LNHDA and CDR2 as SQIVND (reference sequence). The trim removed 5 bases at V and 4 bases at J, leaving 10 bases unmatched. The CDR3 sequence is CASSVSGTGVRETQYF. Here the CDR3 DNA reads TGTGCCAGTAGTGTCTCCGGGACAGGGGTTAGAGAGACCCAGTACTTC.

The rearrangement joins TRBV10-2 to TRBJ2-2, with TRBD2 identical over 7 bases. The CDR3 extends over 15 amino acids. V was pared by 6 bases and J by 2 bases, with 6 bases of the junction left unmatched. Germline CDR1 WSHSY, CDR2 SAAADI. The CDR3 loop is CASSSGTINTGELFF. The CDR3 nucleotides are TGCGCCAGCAGCTCCGGGACTATAAACACCGGGGAGCTGTTTTTT.

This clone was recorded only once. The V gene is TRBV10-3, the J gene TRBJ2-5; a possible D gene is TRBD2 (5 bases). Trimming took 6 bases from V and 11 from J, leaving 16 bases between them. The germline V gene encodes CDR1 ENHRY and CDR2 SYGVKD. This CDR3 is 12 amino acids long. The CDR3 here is CAIRGSEDSQYF. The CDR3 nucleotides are TGTGCCATCAGAGGATCCGAGGACTCGCAGTACTTC.

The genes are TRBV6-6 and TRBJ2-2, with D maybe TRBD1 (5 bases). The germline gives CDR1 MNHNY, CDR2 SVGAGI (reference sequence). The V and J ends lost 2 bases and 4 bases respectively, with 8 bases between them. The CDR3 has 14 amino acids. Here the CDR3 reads CASSYDRTTGELFF. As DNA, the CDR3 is TGTGCCAGCAGTTACGACAGAACCACCGGGGAGCTGTTTTTT.

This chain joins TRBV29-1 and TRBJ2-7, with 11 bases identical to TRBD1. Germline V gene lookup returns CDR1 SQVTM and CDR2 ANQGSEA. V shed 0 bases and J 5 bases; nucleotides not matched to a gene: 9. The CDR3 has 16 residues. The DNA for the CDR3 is TGCAGCGTTGAAGATCCCGGGACAGGGGGATCCCACGAGCAGTACTTC. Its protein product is CSVEDPGTGGSHEQYF.

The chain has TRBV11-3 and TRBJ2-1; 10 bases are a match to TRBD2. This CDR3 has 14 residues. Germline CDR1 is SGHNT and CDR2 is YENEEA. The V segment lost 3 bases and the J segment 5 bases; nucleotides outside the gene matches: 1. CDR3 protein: CASSFSGRHNEQFF. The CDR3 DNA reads TGTGCCAGCAGCTTTAGCGGGAGGCACAATGAGCAGTTCTTC.

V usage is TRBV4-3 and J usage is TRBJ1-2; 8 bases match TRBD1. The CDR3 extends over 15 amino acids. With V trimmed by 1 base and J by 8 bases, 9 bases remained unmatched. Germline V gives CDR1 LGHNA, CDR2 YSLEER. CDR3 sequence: CASSQGRQGLSGYTF. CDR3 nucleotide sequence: TGCGCCAGCAGCCAAGGTCGACAGGGGCTGTCAGGCTACACCTTC.

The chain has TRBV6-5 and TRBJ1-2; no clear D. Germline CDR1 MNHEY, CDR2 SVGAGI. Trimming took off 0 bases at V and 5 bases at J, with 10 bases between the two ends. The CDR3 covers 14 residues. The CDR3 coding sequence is TGTGCCAGCAGTTACTCCCCCAGGTTTTATGGCTACACCTTC. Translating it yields CASSYSPRFYGYTF.